This entry concerns a single TCR beta chain. Its antigen is as yet unknown. This sample is part of a study of shared clonotypes between healthy human individuals. The wider study: The donor pool was made up of two women and a few men aged 18 to 49. Study outcomes and limitations: The rarefaction results pointed to incomplete sorted-subset sequencing despite large depth.

CD45RA-negative memory and CD45RA+ naive subsets were split from the CD4+ cells. The authors' processing: Junction-only immunoSEQ sequences carried no quality scores, so filtering differed. Only in-frame clones appear in the TCRdb table, and some are missing; sequencing was by immunoSEQ multiplex PCR. V and J calls plus clone size are reproduced from that table; the DNA served to infer D and trimming. Of about 2.4 million clones in the sample, more than 80% were seen once. The germline V gene encodes CDR1 MDHEN and CDR2 SYDVKM. The CDR3 consists of 17 residues. Trimming took off 1 base at V and 4 bases at J, with 14 bases between the two ends.

The TCR was taken from a man aged 18 to 30 in good health. V usage is TRBV28 and J usage is TRBJ1-6; weak D call: TRBD1 (6 bases). Source material: naive CD4+ T cells sorted from blood. Subset: CD45RA+ positively selected. CDR3 bases: TGTGCCAGCAGTTTATTCAGGGGAGGTGATTATAATTCACCCCTCCACTTT. It is translated as CASSLFRGGDYNSPLHF.